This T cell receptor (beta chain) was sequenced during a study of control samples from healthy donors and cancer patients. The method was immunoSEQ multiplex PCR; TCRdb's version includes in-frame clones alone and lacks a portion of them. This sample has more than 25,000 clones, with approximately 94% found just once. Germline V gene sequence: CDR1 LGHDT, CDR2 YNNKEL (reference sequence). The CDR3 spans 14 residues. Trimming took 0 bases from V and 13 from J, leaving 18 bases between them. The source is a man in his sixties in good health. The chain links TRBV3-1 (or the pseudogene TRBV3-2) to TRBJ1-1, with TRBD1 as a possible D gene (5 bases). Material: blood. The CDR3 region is CASSQDRAGGKDFF. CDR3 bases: TGTGCCAGCAGCCAAGATAGGGCGGGGGGGAAGGATTTCTTT.